One and the same sample provided the 4 T cell receptor beta chains below, sequenced in a study of T cells in Graves' hyperthyroidism and ophthalmopathy. Amplification yielded TCR beta CDR3 regions, with RNA transcripts as the source. Using the HTBI primer set, a first-round RT-PCR was run on the TCR CDR3. Via MiXCR, TCRdb re-called the multiplex PCR reads, giving one row per CDR3 protein. The sample lists 340,000 or so distinct CDR3 sequences, approximately 17% occurring once. The specimen was blood. Receptor source: a man aged 30-40 years with Graves' hyperthyroidism.

The chain links TRBV5-1 to TRBJ2-1, with 9 bases identical to TRBD2. The CDR3 is made up of 16 amino acids. The V and J ends lost 0 bases and 8 bases, in that order; junction bases with no gene match: 9. Germline V gene lookup returns CDR1 SGHRS and CDR2 YFSETQ. CDR3 sequence (DNA): TGCGCCAGCAGCTTGGCCGGGGCGGGAGGGCCCGATGAGCAGTTCTTC. It is translated as CASSLAGAGGPDEQFF.

This chain links TRBV19 with TRBJ1-1, with TRBD1 matching 7 bases. Germline lookup yields CDR1 LNHDA and CDR2 SQIVND (reference sequence). This CDR3 has 14 residues. V was clipped by 7 bases and J by 1 base; unmatched bases: 6. The CDR3 nucleotides read TGTGCCAGTAAAGAACAGGGGAGGAACACTGAAGCTTTCTTT. This gives the protein CASKEQGRNTEAFF. The full variable domain, in which reference TRBV19 and TRBJ1-1 provide the parts outside the CDR3, is DGGITQSPKYLFRKEGQNVTLSCEQNLNHDAMYWYRQDPGQGLRLIYYSQIVNDFQKGDIAEGYSVSREKKESFPLTVTSAQKNPTAFYLCASKEQGRNTEAFFGQGTRLTVV.

This clonotype has ten or more counts. This chain links TRBV10-3 with TRBJ1-1; TRBD1 matches 7 bases. Germline V CDR1 and CDR2: ENHRY, SYGVKD. Trimming removed 6 bases from V and 7 bases from J; junction bases left unmatched: 5. CDR3 length: 12 amino acids. As DNA, the CDR3 is TGTGCCATCAGAAAAGACAGGGATGAAGCTTTCTTT. Amino acids: CAIRKDRDEAFF.

Only a few counts were recorded for this clonotype. The genes are TRBV28 and TRBJ2-7, with D perhaps matching TRBD2 (5 bases). The CDR3 has 13 amino acids. Germline CDR1 and CDR2: MDHEN and SYDVKM. Trimming took off 6 bases at V and 7 bases at J, with 16 bases between the two ends. CDR3: CASSHQGPGEQYF. CDR3 DNA sequence: TGTGCCAGCAGCCATCAAGGGCCGGGAGAGCAGTACTTC.